Given below is one T cell receptor (beta chain) in context. There is no known antigen for this receptor. Per-base quality was not reported, and no clone a single base away is much larger than it. Deletion took 6 bases off V and 4 bases off J, with a span of 19 bases between the germline ends. Taken from the germline V gene, the CDR1 and CDR2 loops are MDHEN and SYDVKM. The CDR3 holds 15 amino acids from the cysteine to the phenylalanine. The CDR3 DNA has 45 bases and is translated from base 1. The data were taken from a study of shared clonotypes between healthy human individuals (dated by TCRdb to 2020 to 2022). Background for the entire study: The cohort comprised a couple of women and three men aged 18 to 49 years. To increase sequencing depth and limit assay-specific biases, TCR repertoire library preparation and sequencing were carried out by different laboratories using diverse techniques. Between about 0.94 and 8.9 billion PBMCs per donor were obtained by leukapheresis. For each donor, three plates each were used for CD4 naive and CD4 memory, two plates were used for CD8 naive, and one plate was used for CD8 memory. Blood TCR repertoires of a handful of healthy adults were deeply sequenced to estimate repertoire size and the extent of clonotype sharing between individuals.

Results and caveats for the whole study, not just this receptor: Sampling was limited to blood, and TCR repertoires in tissue likely differ from TCR repertoires in blood. Pairwise subsampling led to the expectation that sequencing depth would affect the degree of clonotype sharing among donors. Incomplete sequencing was indicated by rarefaction of sorted-subset datasets, despite the large sequencing depth. Because the study included a small number of donors, the genetic and exposure-history diversity represented was limited. Sharing across a few donors was observed for about 5% of naive CD4, over 3% of naive CD8, roughly 2.4% of memory CD4, and around 0.4% of memory CD8 clonotypes. Naive subsets generally had larger estimated clonotype richness than memory subsets did. Compared with non-shared clonotypes, clonotypes shared by all four sorted-subset donors had higher generation probabilities.

TCR CDR3 regions were amplified from genomic DNA by multiplex PCR using the deep immunoSEQ assay. Extracted genomic DNA from each cell subset was distributed evenly across all wells of several immunoSEQ 96-well plates, and each plate was treated as a replicate. Each replicate PCR for sorted subsets received around 200 ng genomic DNA, equal to roughly 29,000 T cell genomes. Purified libraries were measured with a Qubit 3.0 fluorometer, size-checked on a Bioanalyzer 2100, and measured again with the KAPA Library Quantification kit. Every immunoSEQ 96-well plate was sequenced on a separate single-read 150-cycle Illumina NextSeq 550 flow cell. Processing in the source paper ran as follows. Because the immunoSEQ output included only junctional sequences and no quality scores, the filtering could not be the same as the filtering used for full-length reads. To assign V/J genes and CDR3, sequences were annotated against IMGT germline references using PyIR, a Python wrapper for IgBLAST v1.9. Any read was removed if the V/J assignment was weak (E-value above 1e-6), the CDR3 was missing, or the read contained stop codons, out-of-frame junctions, or ambiguous translated residues. V3J clonotypes were defined by identical inferred V gene, J gene, and CDR3 amino acid sequence. The percentage overlap between two repertoires was calculated by dividing the number of shared unique clonotypes by the size of the smaller repertoire. Three approaches were used to assess repertoire richness: RTK rarefaction, the Chao1 estimator, and Recon v2.1 estimates of unobserved clonotypes. For all TCRbeta clonotypes obtained by the gDNA method from a few donors, generation probabilities were computed with OLGA. TCRdb obtained this table from immuneACCESS and retained in-frame rearrangements with V and J assigned. These tables miss some clones; where compared with another copy, unresolved V genes account for less than half of the shortfall, and the remainder is unexplained. The DNA was the basis for D and trimming; V, J and clone size are from that table. In all, the sample holds about 2.5 million clones, and around 92% of those were seen once. The ten most abundant clones make up around 0.4% of the sample.

The donors were healthy, HIV-negative adults who had no recently reported acute infections or vaccinations. All donors were Caucasian adults living in Nashville, Tennessee, USA. CD4+ T cells were enriched by magnetic negative selection; naive cells were then positively selected on CD45RA, and the negative fraction formed the memory subset. After blood collection by leukapheresis, PBMCs were isolated using Ficoll-Histopaque density gradient centrifugation and then cryopreserved in the vapor phase of liquid nitrogen. Analytical flow cytometry was used to check the purity and quantity of each magnetically sorted T cell population. From each sorted fraction, genomic DNA was isolated and quantified by UV absorbance on a Nanodrop 2000c.

The sequence was obtained from a man between 18 and 29 years old in good health. Some clones in this sample may be carry-over from other donors' samples. The material sequenced was naive CD4+ T cells from PBMCs. Explained via the paper, the cell subset or site label denotes: CD45RA+ positively selected. Recombination connected TRBV28 to TRBJ2-7, with the D gene uncertain. Here the CDR3 is given as CASSKGTLSPYEQYF. The DNA is TGTGCCAGCAGCAAAGGTACCTTAAGCCCTTACGAGCAGTACTTC.